The rows below give T cell receptor beta chains drawn from one sample of a study of T-cell reconstitution after alpha-beta-depleted transplantation in children. MiXCR, run by TCRdb on the PCR reads, gives a single entry per CDR3 protein. Among about 240,000 distinct CDR3 sequences, more than 10% were seen once, and the ten largest hold about 2.4%. The sequencing used PBMCs from the stem cell graft donor, collected from the stem cell graft. These receptors were collected from a human donor who donated a stem cell graft to a child with acute lymphoblastic leukemia. CDR3s include the opening cysteine and the closing phenylalanine or tryptophan. Each record gives: clone size, J gene, V gene, D gene, CDR3 protein, CDR3 DNA. The D gene is left open where the match is weak. Clone size is not always given. Where it is, it says once, few, many or a class for expanded clones.

many | TRBJ1-5 | TRBV27 | . | CASTARGNSNQPQHF | TGTGCCAGCACCGCCCGGGGGAATAGCAATCAGCCCCAGCATTTT
many | TRBJ2-5 | TRBV12-3/TRBV12-4 | . | CASSLEGGGAKTQYF | TGTGCCAGCAGTTTAGAAGGAGGGGGCGCGAAGACCCAGTACTTC
. | TRBJ2-2 | TRBV11-2 | TRBD1 | CASSLGQGASTGELFF | TGTGCCAGCAGCTTGGGACAGGGGGCATCCACCGGGGAGCTGTTTTTT
many | TRBJ1-5 | TRBV28 | . | CASSSGAQPQHF | TGTGCCAGCAGTTCGGGGGCCCAGCCCCAGCATTTT
many | TRBJ2-7 | TRBV12-3/TRBV12-4 | . | CASSLAPGVEEQYF | TGTGCCAGCAGTTTAGCGCCGGGAGTAGAAGAGCAGTACTTC
many | TRBJ1-1 | TRBV6-5 | . | CASSSDTEAFF | TGTGCCAGCAGTTCAGACACTGAAGCTTTCTTT
many | TRBJ1-5 | TRBV27 | TRBD1 | CASSLWAGGSNQPQHF | TGTGCCAGCAGTTTATGGGCAGGGGGAAGCAATCAGCCCCAGCATTTT
few | TRBJ2-7 | TRBV7-9 | TRBD2 | CASSFPGGAGYEQYF | TGTGCCAGCAGCTTCCCCGGGGGGGCCGGCTACGAGCAGTACTTC
many | TRBJ2-5 | TRBV7-2 | TRBD1 | CASSLGQGGWETQYF | TGTGCCAGCAGCTTAGGACAGGGGGGTTGGGAGACCCAGTACTTC
many | TRBJ2-3 | TRBV6-5 | . | CASSPRQGADTQYF | TGTGCCAGCAGCCCCCGGCAGGGAGCAGATACGCAGTATTTT
many | TRBJ2-7 | TRBV28 | TRBD1 | CASSLLTGRATYEQYF | TGTGCCAGCAGCCTTTTGACAGGGCGAGCAACCTACGAGCAGTACTTC
many | TRBJ2-3 | TRBV11-2 | . | CASTLLAVRDTDTQYF | TGTGCCAGCACCCTCCTTGCGGTCCGGGACACAGATACGCAGTATTTT
many | TRBJ1-1 | TRBV5-1 | . | CASRPLLQGNTEAFF | TGCGCCAGCCGCCCTCTCTTACAAGGAAACACTGAAGCTTTCTTT
many | TRBJ1-2 | TRBV20-1 | TRBD1 | CSASVEQGVAGYTF | TGCAGTGCTAGTGTTGAGCAGGGGGTAGCTGGCTACACCTTC
. | TRBJ2-7 | TRBV5-5 | . | CASLGLGEQYF | TGTGCCAGCTTAGGACTTGGGGAGCAGTACTTC
many | TRBJ1-2 | TRBV2 | . | CASGGGYGYTF | TGTGCCAGCGGAGGGGGGTATGGCTACACCTTC
many | TRBJ2-7 | TRBV29-1 | TRBD2 | CSVDSSGWREQYF | TGCAGCGTTGATTCTAGCGGGTGGCGGGAGCAGTACTTC
. | TRBJ2-1 | TRBV5-1 | TRBD2 | CASSLVVAGEGEQFF | TGCGCCAGCAGCTTGGTAGTAGCGGGAGAGGGTGAGCAGTTCTTC
. | TRBJ2-7 | TRBV29-1 | . | CSVEDLSSGVDYEQYF | TGCAGCGTTGAAGATCTTAGCTCGGGGGTCGACTACGAGCAGTACTTC
many | TRBJ2-7 | TRBV5-1 | TRBD1 | CASQWTGTGLAEQYF | TGCGCCAGCCAATGGACCGGGACAGGGTTGGCCGAGCAGTACTTC
many | TRBJ2-2 | TRBV18 | TRBD2 | CASSPTSGRIGELFF | TGTGCCAGCTCACCAACTAGCGGGAGAATCGGGGAGCTGTTTTTT
many | TRBJ2-3 | TRBV28 | TRBD2 | CASSLRPYGGGTTDTQYF | TGTGCCAGCAGTTTACGGCCCTACGGCGGGGGGACCACAGATACGCAGTATTTT
. | TRBJ2-5 | TRBV20-1 | TRBD1 | CSARRTGGEETQYF | TGCAGTGCTAGGAGGACAGGGGGCGAAGAGACCCAGTACTTC
few | TRBJ1-2 | TRBV7-2 | TRBD1 | CASSWQSVRDSRGYTF | TGTGCCAGCAGTTGGCAGAGCGTCCGGGACAGCCGTGGCTACACCTTC
many | TRBJ2-1 | TRBV12-3/TRBV12-4 | TRBD1 | CASSIRDSGHNEQFF | TGTGCCAGCAGTATCCGGGACAGTGGGCACAATGAGCAGTTCTTC
many | TRBJ2-3 | TRBV12-3/TRBV12-4 | . | CASSYRDTDTQYF | TGTGCCAGCAGTTACAGGGACACAGATACGCAGTATTTT
many | TRBJ2-6 | TRBV7-2 | . | CASSRYRFSGANVLTF | TGTGCCAGCAGCAGATACAGGTTTTCTGGGGCCAACGTCCTGACTTTC
many | TRBJ2-3 | TRBV9 | . | CASSVDGRRADTQYF | TGTGCCAGCAGCGTAGACGGCAGGAGGGCAGATACGCAGTATTTT
. | TRBJ1-5 | TRBV20-1 | . | CCASDELVGGYSNQPQHF | TGCTGTGCCAGTGACGAATTGGTAGGAGGATATAGCAATCAGCCCCAGCATTTT
. | TRBJ2-3 | TRBV7-9 | . | CASSWVADTQYF | TGTGCCAGCAGCTGGGTGGCAGATACGCAGTATTTT
many | TRBJ1-5 | TRBV20-1 | TRBD1 | CSARTGTGLNQPQHF | TGCAGTGCTAGGACCGGGACAGGGTTAAATCAGCCCCAGCATTTT
. | TRBJ1-3 | TRBV3-1 | . | CACSQVSAPSSGNTIYF | TGTGCCTGCAGCCAAGTGTCGGCGCCGAGCTCTGGAAACACCATATATTTT
many | TRBJ2-3 | TRBV6-5 | . | CASSYSGRGGADTQYF | TGTGCCAGCAGTTACTCCGGGAGAGGGGGCGCAGATACGCAGTATTTT
many | TRBJ2-5 | TRBV10-3 | . | CAIKAGVIPQETQYF | TGTGCCATCAAGGCAGGGGTAATACCTCAAGAGACCCAGTACTTC
many | TRBJ2-3 | TRBV5-1 | TRBD1 | CASRTGATGSTDTQYF | TGCGCCAGCAGGACTGGGGCGACAGGGAGCACAGATACGCAGTATTTT
many | TRBJ1-1 | TRBV7-2 | . | CATYKGLNTEAFF | TGTGCCACCTATAAGGGATTGAACACTGAAGCTTTCTTT
many | TRBJ1-4 | TRBV3-1 | . | CASSQGPWGTSEKLFF | TGTGCCAGCAGCCAAGGCCCTTGGGGAACGAGTGAAAAACTGTTTTTT
many | TRBJ1-5 | TRBV20-1 | TRBD1 | CSAKGQLSNQPQHF | TGCAGTGCCAAGGGACAGTTAAGCAATCAGCCCCAGCATTTT
many | TRBJ2-2 | TRBV15 | . | CATSVRVGTGELFF | TGTGCCACCAGCGTAAGAGTAGGCACCGGGGAGCTGTTTTTT
many | TRBJ2-2 | TRBV24-1 | . | CATSDLGSRRGSGELFF | TGTGCCACCAGTGATCTGGGGTCCCGTAGAGGGTCCGGGGAGCTGTTTTTT
many | TRBJ2-7 | TRBV27 | . | CASSPTREDRSEQYF | TGTGCCAGCAGCCCAACTCGCGAGGACCGTTCGGAGCAGTACTTC
many | TRBJ2-1 | TRBV28 | . | CASSLRGSKSSYNEQFF | TGTGCCAGCAGCCTTCGGGGGTCTAAGAGCTCCTACAATGAGCAGTTCTTC
many | TRBJ2-3 | TRBV6-5 | . | CASTPGDDTQYF | TGTGCCAGCACCCCAGGGGATGATACGCAGTATTTT
many | TRBJ2-7 | TRBV10-3 | . | CAIPGLSYEQYF | TGTGCCATCCCAGGGCTCTCCTACGAGCAGTACTTC
. | TRBJ2-3 | TRBV7-8 | . | CASSPRPRGTDTQYF | TGTGCCAGCAGCCCCCGGCCAAGGGGCACAGATACGCAGTATTTT
many | TRBJ1-1 | TRBV5-1 | . | CASSLGQVGEGAFF | TGCGCCAGCAGCTTGGGACAGGTCGGCGAGGGAGCTTTCTTT
many | TRBJ2-5 | TRBV9 | . | CASSVRTEEVEGRETQYF | TGTGCCAGCAGCGTGCGAACCGAGGAGGTTGAGGGTAGAGAGACCCAGTACTTC
many | TRBJ2-3 | TRBV20-1 | . | CSPSTSTDTQYF | TGCAGCCCTTCTACTAGCACAGATACGCAGTATTTT
many | TRBJ1-2 | TRBV28 | TRBD1 | CASSLTGQNYGYTF | TGTGCCAGCAGCCTAACGGGACAGAACTATGGCTACACCTTC
few | TRBJ2-2 | TRBV27 | . | CASSLRPAGAANTGELFF | TGTGCCAGCAGTCTACGACCGGCTGGGGCGGCGAACACCGGGGAGCTGTTTTTT
many | TRBJ2-7 | TRBV6-1 | . | CASSRERPGPISYEQYF | TGTGCCAGCAGTCGCGAACGGCCGGGGCCTATTTCCTACGAGCAGTACTTC
many | TRBJ2-6 | TRBV27 | . | CASHRGSGANVLTF | TGTGCCAGCCATCGGGGCTCCGGGGCCAACGTCCTGACTTTC
many | TRBJ2-5 | TRBV5-6 | . | CASSPAGKETQYF | TGTGCCAGCAGCCCCGCAGGGAAAGAGACCCAGTACTTC
many | TRBJ1-1 | TRBV27 | TRBD1 | CASSFQGAGTEAFF | TGTGCCAGCAGTTTCCAGGGGGCTGGCACTGAAGCTTTCTTT
. | TRBJ1-1 | TRBV4-2 | . | CASSPYSLQGRGTEAFF | TGTGCCAGCAGCCCCTACTCCCTACAGGGCCGGGGCACTGAAGCTTTCTTT